This entry describes one T cell receptor (beta chain). Its cognate antigen is unknown. The sample belongs to a study of cytomegalovirus exposure and HLA in healthy donors. Study-level results: Among CMV-associated TCR beta chains, most appeared HLA-restricted in a later analysis. Association of a missense DCLRE1C variant with TCR beta V- and J-gene trimming was reported in a later analysis. Association with HLA alleles at 0.05 false discovery rate was found for approximately 18,000 TCR beta sequences in a later analysis. A previous analysis found most TCR beta V segments productive roughly 90% or roughly 30% of the time.

Primers: 60 Vbeta forward and 13 Jbeta reverse. Profiled with immunoSEQ multiplex PCR; TCRdb holds only in-frame clones, not every one. This table has 180,000 or so clones, 75% to 85% appearing once. This CDR3 contains 15 residues. Trimming pared 3 bases from V and 7 bases from J, leaving 17 bases between. Per germline, CDR1 SGHDT and CDR2 YYEEEE. The specimen was PBMCs. The chain links TRBV5-6 to TRBJ2-4; tentatively, D is TRBD2 (5 bases). The sequence derives from a man aged 18 to 30 in good health and CMV-seronegative. The CDR3 spells CASSSTSRVRNIQYF. CDR3 in DNA: TGTGCCAGCAGCTCGACCTCGAGGGTCCGGAACATTCAGTACTTC.